The 26 T cell receptor beta chains reported below all come from one sample, sequenced in a study of T cells in Graves' hyperthyroidism and ophthalmopathy. From RNA transcripts, TCR beta CDR3 regions were amplified. The TCR CDR3 was amplified in a first-round RT-PCR using the HTBI primer set. TCRdb re-analysed the multiplex PCR reads in MiXCR, keeping a single row per CDR3 protein. Counted here are around 600,000 distinct CDR3 sequences, approximately 15% occurring once; the ten biggest clones make up 6.5% to 9%. The specimen was blood. These receptors came from a woman aged 18-29 years with Graves' ophthalmopathy.

This clonotype was seen many times. The rearrangement links TRBV7-2 to TRBJ2-1, with 14 bases fitting TRBD2. The germline gives CDR1 SGHTA, CDR2 FQGNSA. The CDR3 covers 17 residues. V dropped 4 bases and J dropped 7; count of bases not matched to a gene: 9. CDR3 sequence reads: CASSSRLGLAGVNEQFF. The CDR3 DNA reads as TGTGCCAGCAGCTCTCGTCTGGGACTAGCGGGAGTAAATGAGCAGTTCTTC.

Many counts were recorded for this clonotype. This sequence joins TRBV3-1 and TRBJ2-5, with 7 bases aligning to TRBD2. This CDR3 has 14 amino acids. Germline assignment: CDR1 LGHDT and CDR2 YNNKEL (reference sequence). Trimming cost V 1 base and J 6 bases; bases outside gene matches: 5. CDR3 coding DNA: TGTGCCAGCAGCCAAGCCCGAGCGGGGCAGACCCAGTACTTC. It yields the protein CASSQARAGQTQYF.

The rearrangement links TRBV5-1 to TRBJ2-7; D might be TRBD1 (6 bases). This CDR3 has 14 residues. Germline loops: CDR1 SGHRS, CDR2 YFSETQ. Trimming shortened V by 6 bases and J by 1 base, and 14 bases separated the two germline ends. The CDR3 loop reads CASKGPGQSYEQYF. The CDR3 DNA reads TGCGCCAGCAAGGGCCCCGGACAGTCCTACGAGCAGTACTTC.

This clonotype was seen ten or more times. V gene TRBV9 combines with J gene TRBJ2-3; possibly TRBD1 or TRBD2 for D (5 bases each). The CDR3 is made up of 16 amino acids. Germline assignment: CDR1 SGDLS and CDR2 YYNGEE. V shed 4 bases and J shed 0 bases, with 15 bases lying between them. The CDR3 loop reads CASSTSGTRSTDTQYF. As DNA, the CDR3 is TGTGCCAGCAGCACTTCCGGGACCCGAAGCACAGATACGCAGTATTTT.

This clonotype was observed many times. V is TRBV29-1 and J is TRBJ1-1; the D is unclear. Trimming pared 6 bases from V and 0 bases from J, leaving 14 bases between. Germline-derived CDR1 and CDR2 are SQVTM and ANQGSEA. The CDR3 is 14 residues long. In nucleotides, the CDR3 is TGCAGCGTATGTAAGACAAGCCTGAACACTGAAGCTTTCTTT. Translation: CSVCKTSLNTEAFF.

This clonotype was observed a few times. Just one base apart from a much larger clone, this may be a read error. V and J are TRBV30 and TRBJ2-4, with 8 bases aligning to TRBD2. Germline values: CDR1 GTSNPN, CDR2 SVGIG (reference sequence). With V trimmed by 2 bases and J by 12 bases, 9 bases remained unmatched. This CDR3 region has 13 residues. The CDR3 here is CAWSNAAGGTQYF. In DNA, the CDR3 is TGTGCCTGGAGTAACGCGGCGGGAGGCACTCAGTACTTC.

This clonotype was observed at least ten times. This chain uses TRBV15 with TRBJ1-1; 9 positions match TRBD1. There are 13 residues in the CDR3. The germline V gene encodes CDR1 LNHNV and CDR2 YYDKDF (reference sequence). Unmatched junction bases numbered 3, after V lost 8 bases and J lost 2 bases. The CDR3 coding sequence is TGTGCCACCCGACAGGGGGGAAACACTGAAGCTTTCTTT. Translation: CATRQGGNTEAFF.

This clonotype has a count of ten or more. This chain links TRBV4-3 with TRBJ2-5, with D tentatively TRBD2 (6 bases). The germline V gene encodes CDR1 LGHNA and CDR2 YSLEER. V gave up 0 bases and J gave up 5 bases, with 16 bases separating them. This CDR3 has 16 amino acids. CDR3 amino acids: CASSQDRALAGETQYF. For the CDR3, the DNA is TGCGCCAGCAGCCAAGACAGGGCTCTGGCGGGGGAGACCCAGTACTTC.

This clonotype was counted a few times. The V and J genes are TRBV27 and TRBJ2-3; D is unclear. CDR1 is MNHEY, CDR2 SMNVEV, per germline (reference sequence). The CDR3 extends over 11 amino acids. V lost 10 bases to trimming and J lost 6 bases, with 11 bases between them. CDR3 sequence: CATLLSDTQYF. CDR3 DNA sequence: TGTGCCACCCTACTATCCGATACGCAGTATTTT.

V gene TRBV5-1 combines with J gene TRBJ2-5; D possibly corresponds to TRBD2 (6 bases). Per germline, CDR1 SGHRS and CDR2 YFSETQ. This CDR3 contains 16 residues. V lost 0 bases and J 1 base, leaving 13 bases between the germline ends. Here the CDR3 DNA reads TGCGCCAGCAGCTTGGGCGCGACTAGTTTCCAAGAGACCCAGTACTTC. The encoded protein is CASSLGATSFQETQYF. The full variable domain, its missing parts supplied by reference TRBV5-1 and TRBJ2-5, is KAGVTQTPRYLIKTRGQQVTLSCSPISGHRSVSWYQQTPGQGLQFLFEYFSETQRNKGNFPGRFSGRQFSNSRSEMNVSTLELGDSALYLCASSLGATSFQETQYFGPGTRLLVL.

As to this clonotype: This may stem from a read error, because a much larger clone lies one nucleotide away. This rearrangement joins TRBV5-4 to TRBJ2-3; D is unresolved. The V end was cut by 0 bases, the J end by 2 bases, with 4 bases between. CDR1 is SGHNT and CDR2 is YYREEE in the germline V gene (reference sequence). The CDR3 is made up of 13 amino acids. Written as DNA, the CDR3 is TGTGCCAGCAGCTTGGAGGTCACAGATACGCAGTATTTT. It codes for CASSLEVTDTQYF.

This clonotype was counted ten times or more. This chain links TRBV7-8 with TRBJ2-1; D might be TRBD1 or TRBD2, each matching 5 bases. Germline CDR1 SGHVS, CDR2 FQNEAQ. Trimming took 5 bases from V and 2 from J, leaving 7 bases between them. The CDR3 contains 13 residues. The CDR3 spells CASSRGPYNEQFF. The CDR3 nucleotides read TGTGCCAGCAGCCGGGGACCCTACAATGAGCAGTTCTTC.

The table lists this clonotype with a few counts. Relative to the germline gene, one junction end is altered; a read error may explain this. The rearrangement uses TRBV5-1 and TRBJ2-7; 7 nucleotides agree with TRBD2. Looked up from germline, CDR1 is SGHRS and CDR2 is YFSETQ. The CDR3 has 13 amino acids. CDR3 bases: TGCACCAGCAGCCGCGGGGGCTCCTACGAGCAGTACTTC. This gives the protein CTSSRGGSYEQYF.

This clonotype showed up many times. The CDR3 sequence: CASSPHVLGTDYGYTF. CDR3 in DNA: TGTGCCAGCTCACCCCACGTCCTAGGAACAGACTATGGCTACACCTTC. The chain recombines TRBV18 with TRBJ1-2, with unresolved D. V gave up 3 bases and J gave up 3 bases, with 17 bases separating them. The CDR3 extends over 16 amino acids. The V gene's germline CDR1 is KGHSH and CDR2 LQKENI.

The sample holds a few counts of this clonotype. At one end, the junction sequence differs from germline, possibly due to a read error. The chain has TRBV29-1 and TRBJ1-1, with D uncertain. Germline CDR1 and CDR2: SQVTM and ANQGSEA. The CDR3 is 13 residues long. DNA of the CDR3: TGCAGCGTCGGGATTGGTTTGAATACTGAAGCTTTCTTT. Its translation is CSVGIGLNTEAFF.

J is TRBJ1-3 and V is TRBV12-3 or TRBV12-4; D gene uncertain. The CDR3 covers 14 residues. The V gene lost 6 bases and the J gene lost 0 bases, with 9 bases spanning the gap. The CDR3: CASRIRNSGNTIYF. The CDR3 DNA sequence: TGTGCCAGCAGGATCAGAAACTCTGGAAACACCATATATTTT.

This clonotype was counted ten times or more. The rearrangement joins TRBV11-2 to TRBJ2-1, with TRBD2 identical over 11 bases. J was trimmed by 6 bases and V by 2 bases; bases with no gene match: 6. The CDR3 has 16 residues. Germline V gene lookup returns CDR1 SGHAT and CDR2 FQNNGV. The CDR3 loop is CASSLSGLAGPNEQFF. CDR3 nucleotide sequence: TGTGCCAGCAGCTTATCTGGACTAGCGGGCCCCAATGAGCAGTTCTTC.

V usage is TRBV19 and J usage is TRBJ1-5; 7 nucleotides match TRBD1. The CDR3 covers 12 residues. Trimming cost V 10 bases and J 2 bases; bases outside gene matches: 2. Germline loops: CDR1 LNHDA, CDR2 SQIVND (reference sequence). The CDR3 is CATGTGNQPQHF. CDR3 DNA sequence: TGTGCCACCGGGACAGGCAATCAGCCCCAGCATTTT.

This clonotype was found many times. This chain connects TRBV7-4 to TRBJ2-7; 8 bases are shared with TRBD1. V gave up 3 bases and J gave up 1 base; unmatched junction bases: 14. The CDR3 totals 18 residues. Germline CDR1 reads SGHVT; CDR2 reads SQSDAQ. The CDR3 region has the DNA TGTGCCAGCAGCTTCGTTATCCTCGGACAGGGCATTTCCTACGAGCAGTACTTC. This translates into CASSFVILGQGISYEQYF.

This clonotype was seen at least ten times. At one end, the junction sequence differs from germline, possibly due to a read error. The V gene is TRBV6-1, the J gene TRBJ2-7, with D possibly being TRBD2 (5 bases). Germline V gene data show CDR1 as MNHNS and CDR2 as SASEGT. The length of the CDR3 is 15 residues. CDR3 in amino acids: CASTEVGLTPYEQYF. The CDR3 DNA is TGTGCCAGCACTGAAGTTGGACTCACCCCCTACGAGCAGTACTTC.

This clonotype occurred many times. The DNA of the CDR3 is TGCGCCAGCAGCTTGGAGCAGGGAAGCTACAATGAGCAGTTCTTC. Translation: CASSLEQGSYNEQFF. The genes are TRBV5-1 and TRBJ2-1; weak D call: TRBD1 (5 bases). Looked up from germline, CDR1 is SGHRS and CDR2 is YFSETQ. The CDR3 has 15 residues. V was clipped by 0 bases and J by 3 bases, with 10 bases between them.

The gene calls are TRBV19 and TRBJ2-7, with TRBD1 matching over 7 bases. V was clipped by 1 base and J by 2 bases; unmatched bases: 5. Per germline, CDR1 LNHDA and CDR2 SQIVND (reference sequence). This CDR3 is built from 15 residues. CDR3 loop: CASSIVGDSAYEQYF. For the CDR3, the DNA is TGTGCCAGTAGTATAGTTGGGGACAGCGCCTACGAGCAGTACTTC.

The rearrangement links TRBV20-1 to TRBJ2-7, with D perhaps given as TRBD1 or TRBD2 (6 bases each). V was shortened by 4 bases and J by 3 bases, with 10 bases between the two germline ends. Germline assignment: CDR1 DFQATT and CDR2 SNEGSKA (reference sequence). The CDR3 contains 12 residues. CDR3 in DNA: TGCAGTGCTAAGGGGGGAAGCTACGAGCAGTACTTC. Its protein product is CSAKGGSYEQYF.

This clonotype occurred many times. The gene calls are TRBV28 and TRBJ1-2; D may be TRBD1 (6 bases). The V gene lost 7 bases and the J gene lost 2 bases, with 17 bases spanning the gap. The CDR3 consists of 15 residues. Germline CDR1 is MDHEN and CDR2 is SYDVKM. The CDR3 sequence: CASTRRGDKNYGYTF. The CDR3 bases are TGTGCCAGCACTCGAAGGGGGGACAAAAACTATGGCTACACCTTC.

Many counts were recorded for this clonotype. The genes are TRBV7-3 and TRBJ2-1, with no clear D. CDR1 and CDR2 from the germline V gene are SGHTA and FQGTGA. V dropped 1 base and J dropped 6 bases, with 13 bases sitting between them. The CDR3 extends over 15 amino acids. The CDR3 DNA follows: TGTGCCAGCAGCTTAAGACCCGGGTGGGGCAATGAGCAGTTCTTC. Encoded protein: CASSLRPGWGNEQFF.

This clonotype has at least ten counts. The J gene is TRBJ2-1, the V gene TRBV24-1; TRBD2 matches 10 bases. Germline values: CDR1 KGHDR, CDR2 SFDVKD. The CDR3 is 16 residues long. V dropped 2 bases and J dropped 6; count of bases not matched to a gene: 6. The CDR3 region has the DNA TGTGCCACCAGTGATTCGGGACTAGCGCGGCTCAATGAGCAGTTCTTC. Its translation is CATSDSGLARLNEQFF.